These T cell receptor beta chains were read from a single sample in a study of OX40 agonist ivuxolimab in advanced cancers. The method was immunoSEQ multiplex PCR; TCRdb's version includes in-frame clones alone and lacks a portion of them. The sample lists tens of thousands of clones, less than 85% seen once, with more than 0.7% in the top ten. The material sequenced was CD4+ or CD8+ T cells sorted from blood, taken in a trial of the OX40 agonist ivuxolimab. The receptors derive from an adult with an advanced solid tumor such as melanoma, head and neck, liver or kidney cancer. Both conserved end residues are part of each CDR3. Fields, in order: D gene, J gene, clone size, V gene, CDR3 protein, CDR3 DNA. D genes are given only for firm matches. Expanded clones are given a class, and other clones once, few, many or no size at all.

>.|TRBJ2-5|once|TRBV30
CAWSVLNQETQYF
TGTGCCTGGAGTGTACTCAACCAAGAGACCCAGTACTTC
>TRBD2|TRBJ2-1|.|TRBV4-2
CASSPGTSEDNEQFF
TGTGCCAGCAGCCCTGGGACTAGCGAAGACAATGAGCAGTTCTTC
>TRBD1|TRBJ2-1|.|TRBV11-2
CASSRWTGANNEQFF
TGTGCCAGCAGCCGTTGGACAGGGGCGAACAATGAGCAGTTCTTC
>.|TRBJ2-1|.|TRBV21-1
CASSKLTRTGVSYNEQFF
TGTGCCAGCAGCAAACTCACACGAACGGGGGTTTCCTACAATGAGCAGTTCTTC
>.|TRBJ1-1|.|TRBV18
CASSQGENTEAFF
TGTGCCAGCTCACAGGGAGAAAACACTGAAGCTTTCTTT
>.|TRBJ1-2|.|TRBV5-5
CASSLWIGVGAGYTF
TGTGCCAGCAGCTTATGGATCGGCGTGGGGGCCGGCTACACCTTC
>.|TRBJ2-7|.|TRBV6-1
CASSEGDRIIYEQYF
TGTGCCAGCAGTGAAGGGGACCGAATAATCTACGAGCAGTACTTC
>TRBD2|TRBJ2-3|.|TRBV7-9
CASSSRGGRVADTQYF
TGTGCCAGCAGCTCGCGCGGGGGGAGGGTTGCGGATACGCAGTATTTT
>.|TRBJ2-7|.|TRBV7-2
CASSLGVQGYEQYF
TGTGCCAGCAGCTTAGGGGTACAGGGTTACGAGCAGTACTTC
>TRBD1|TRBJ1-2|.|TRBV18
CASSPPAGTGGAGGYTF
TGTGCCAGCTCACCACCCGCCGGGACAGGGGGCGCGGGGGGCTACACCTTC
>.|TRBJ2-1|.|TRBV5-1
CASSSQGPYNEQFF
TGCGCCAGCAGCTCACAGGGTCCCTACAATGAGCAGTTCTTC
>.|TRBJ2-1|once|TRBV10-3
CAIRGEGDEQFF
TGTGCCATCAGGGGGGAGGGGGATGAGCAGTTCTTC
>.|TRBJ2-3|.|TRBV5-1
CASRDFASTDTQYF
TGCGCCAGCAGGGACTTCGCAAGCACAGATACGCAGTATTTT
>.|TRBJ2-7|.|TRBV5-1
CASSLEGTRVDEQYF
TGCGCCAGCAGCTTGGAAGGGACGCGAGTCGACGAGCAGTACTTC
>.|TRBJ1-5|.|TRBV11-2
CASSSPGQPQHF
TGTGCCAGCAGCTCGCCGGGCCAGCCCCAGCATTTT
>TRBD1|TRBJ1-2|.|TRBV5-4
CASSPPSGGNYGYTF
TGTGCCAGCAGCCCTCCTTCAGGGGGAAACTATGGCTACACCTTC
>.|TRBJ2-1|.|TRBV7-3
CASSLGVANEQFF
TGTGCCAGCAGCTTAGGGGTCGCCAATGAGCAGTTCTTC
>TRBD2|TRBJ2-7|.|TRBV5-1
CASQRGGGASYEQYF
TGCGCCAGCCAGCGGGGCGGGGGTGCTTCCTACGAGCAGTACTTC
>.|TRBJ1-4|once|TRBV6-6
CASTTQGISEKLFF
TGTGCCAGCACCACACAGGGTATTAGTGAAAAACTGTTTTTT
>.|TRBJ1-5|.|TRBV9
CASSADGNSNQPQHF
TGTGCCAGCAGCGCCGACGGAAATAGCAATCAGCCCCAGCATTTT
>.|TRBJ1-5|.|TRBV27
CASSLSAGVQPQHF
TGTGCCAGCAGTTTATCGGCAGGGGTTCAGCCCCAGCATTTT
>TRBD1|TRBJ2-1|.|TRBV6-1
CGTGNEQFF
TGTGGGACAGGCAATGAGCAGTTCTTC
>.|TRBJ2-2|.|TRBV7-9
CASSLPLLGNTGELFF
TGTGCCAGCAGCTTACCCCTCCTCGGCAACACCGGGGAGCTGTTTTTT
>.|TRBJ1-3|many|TRBV5-4
CASSLGSSGNTIYF
TGTGCCAGCAGCTTGGGTAGCTCTGGAAACACCATATATTTT
>.|TRBJ1-5|few|TRBV30
CAWSQGPGQPQHF
TGTGCCTGGAGCCAGGGGCCCGGGCAGCCCCAGCATTTT
>.|TRBJ2-1|.|TRBV19
CASSIVLRGPYNEQFF
TGTGCCAGTAGTATAGTTCTGCGGGGCCCCTACAATGAGCAGTTCTTC
>.|TRBJ2-2|.|TRBV5-6
CASSWGVNTGELFF
TGTGCCAGCAGCTGGGGTGTAAACACCGGGGAGCTGTTTTTT
>.|TRBJ2-2|.|TRBV5-1
CASKLGDFSNTGELFF
TGCGCCAGCAAGCTTGGGGACTTCTCGAACACCGGGGAGCTGTTTTTT
>TRBD1|TRBJ2-5|.|TRBV4-1
CASSQEGDRGFVETQYF
TGCGCCAGCAGCCAAGAAGGGGACAGGGGGTTTGTGGAGACCCAGTACTTC
>TRBD1|TRBJ1-5|.|TRBV27
CASSPDYGGGFWRNQPQHF
TGTGCCAGCAGTCCCGACTATGGAGGGGGCTTTTGGCGGAATCAGCCCCAGCATTTT
>.|TRBJ2-4|.|TRBV6-5
CASSPEWGAGNIQYF
TGTGCCAGCAGCCCAGAATGGGGGGCGGGGAACATTCAGTACTTC
>.|TRBJ1-5|.|TRBV6-5
CASSQGRNQPQHF
TGTGCCAGCAGCCAGGGGCGCAATCAGCCCCAGCATTTT
>.|TRBJ1-1|.|TRBV7-9
CASSFVGNTEAFF
TGTGCCAGCAGCTTTGTGGGCAACACTGAAGCTTTCTTT
>TRBD1|TRBJ1-1|.|TRBV9
CASSSYRGRKAFF
TGTGCCAGCAGCTCGTACAGGGGGCGCAAAGCTTTCTTT
>.|TRBJ2-5|.|TRBV7-2
CASSPTRTGLGETQYF
TGTGCCAGCAGCCCCACTCGCACAGGGCTAGGGGAGACCCAGTACTTC
>.|TRBJ1-3|once|TRBV2
CASSEALNSPKPSGNTIYF
TGTGCCAGCAGTGAAGCGCTAAATTCACCCAAACCCTCTGGAAACACCATATATTTT
>TRBD1|TRBJ2-7|.|TRBV7-8
CASSLYLVFGTGLSTPYEQYF
TGTGCCAGCAGCTTATATTTAGTTTTCGGGACAGGACTTTCTACCCCCTACGAGCAGTACTTC
>TRBD1|TRBJ2-5|.|TRBV9
CASSPFTGDGETQYF
TGTGCCAGCAGCCCATTTACAGGGGATGGAGAGACCCAGTACTTC
>.|TRBJ2-5|.|TRBV6-6
CASSSDGGQETQYF
TGTGCCAGCAGTAGCGACGGGGGCCAAGAGACCCAGTACTTC
>.|TRBJ2-1|.|TRBV7-6
CASSLGAGRKNEQFF
TGTGCCAGCAGCTTAGGGGCGGGGAGGAAAAATGAGCAGTTCTTC